A single sample gave rise to the 27 T cell receptor beta chains below, sequenced in a study of blood T cell repertoires in COVID-19. The assay was immunoSEQ multiplex PCR, and TCRdb's table has in-frame clones only and misses some. The sample has 95,000 to 100,000 clones; 85% are singletons. The specimen sequenced was peripheral blood. Receptors originate from a woman between 65 and 79 years old with active or convalescent COVID-19.

CDR3 nucleotide sequence: TGTGCCAGCAGTTACGACAGGGGAGGGACCTACGAGCAGTACTTC. Encoded protein: CASSYDRGGTYEQYF. The J gene is TRBJ2-7, the V gene TRBV5-6; TRBD1 is a possible D gene (8 bases). The CDR3 extends over 15 amino acids. Trimming stripped 5 bases from V and 2 bases from J, with 17 bases between. Germline loops: CDR1 SGHDT, CDR2 YYEEEE. Together with reference TRBV5-6 and TRBJ2-7, the CDR3 gives the full variable domain: DAGVTQSPTHLIKTRGQQVTLRCSPKSGHDTVSWYQQALGQGPQFIFQYYEEEERQRGNFPDRFSGHQFPNYSSELNVNALLLGDSALYLCASSYDRGGTYEQYFGPGTRLTVT.

The rearrangement links TRBV5-1 to TRBJ2-7, with 7 bases identical to TRBD1. Trimming removed 1 base from V and 2 bases from J; junction bases left unmatched: 3. Germline-derived CDR1 and CDR2 are SGHRS and YFSETQ. The CDR3 is 14 residues long. CDR3 nucleotide sequence: TGCGCCAGCAGCTTGTACCAGGGGGCCTACGAGCAGTACTTC. Protein: CASSLYQGAYEQYF.

V and J are TRBV12-3 or TRBV12-4 and TRBJ1-1, with a weak D call TRBD1 (6 bases). CDR3 length: 13 amino acids. Trimming shortened V by 6 bases and J by 4 bases, and 12 bases separated the two germline ends. CDR3 sequence (DNA): TGTGCCAGCAGGCAGGGGACGGCCACTGAAGCTTTCTTT. As protein: CASRQGTATEAFF.

This clone was seen only once. The chain employs TRBV10-3 and TRBJ2-2, with D maybe TRBD2 (6 bases). V lost 2 bases and J 1 base, leaving 14 bases between the germline ends. Per germline, CDR1 ENHRY and CDR2 SYGVKD. This CDR3 is 17 amino acids long. The CDR3 coding sequence is TGTGCCATCAGTGAGAGGGAGGCAGGGATGAACACCGGGGAGCTGTTTTTT. It yields the protein CAISEREAGMNTGELFF.

This clone was counted once. The chain carries TRBV7-8 and TRBJ2-7, with D tentatively TRBD1 (6 bases). The V end lost 5 bases, the J end lost 7 bases, and 9 bases lay between the germline ends. The CDR3 contains 11 residues. Germline CDR1 is SGHVS and CDR2 is FQNEAQ. The CDR3 DNA is TGTGCCAGCAGCCCGACAGGAGAGCAGTACTTC. It is translated as CASSPTGEQYF. Based on the CDR3 plus reference TRBV7-8 and TRBJ2-7, the full variable domain is GAGVSQSPRYKVAKRGQDVALRCDPISGHVSLFWYQQALGQGPEFLTYFQNEAQLDKSGLPSDRFFAERPEGSVSTLKIQRTQQEDSAVYLCASSPTGEQYFGPGTRLTVT.

The gene calls are TRBV19 and TRBJ1-2; D not resolved. The germline V gene has CDR1 LNHDA and CDR2 SQIVND (reference sequence). V was clipped by 5 bases and J by 8 bases, with 12 bases between them. There are 12 residues in the CDR3. This CDR3 is CASSPPLGGYTF. The CDR3 region has the DNA TGTGCCAGTAGTCCTCCCCTCGGGGGCTACACCTTC.

The chain combines TRBV5-8 with TRBJ2-5; 9 bases align to TRBD1. CDR1 and CDR2 (germline): SGHTS, YDEGEE. Trimming took 1 base from V and 4 from J; bases not matched to a gene: 5. This CDR3 has 15 residues. CDR3 coding DNA: TGTGCCAGCAGCTTGAACGGACAGGGGCGAGAGACCCAGTACTTC. Amino acid sequence: CASSLNGQGRETQYF.

The rearrangement links TRBV6-5 to TRBJ1-1; maybe TRBD1 (6 bases). CDR3 size: 12 residues. Germline lookup yields CDR1 MNHEY and CDR2 SVGAGI. Trimming shortened V by 5 bases and J by 6 bases, and 10 bases separated the two germline ends. CDR3: CASSLQGSEAFF. CDR3 nucleotides: TGTGCCAGCAGTCTACAGGGTTCTGAAGCTTTCTTT.

The chain couples TRBV10-3 to TRBJ2-3; D might be TRBD2 (7 bases). V lost 4 bases, J lost 3 bases, and 17 bases lay in between. This CDR3 is 16 amino acids long. Germline V gene sequence: CDR1 ENHRY, CDR2 SYGVKD. CDR3 DNA: TGTGCCATCAGTGGCGGTGGGGGGGGCCTAACAGATACGCAGTATTTT. Protein sequence: CAISGGGGGLTDTQYF.

The genes are TRBV7-6 and TRBJ1-3; 10 positions agree with TRBD1. Germline V gene data show CDR1 as SGHVS and CDR2 as FNYEAQ. The ends lost 5 bases at V and 4 bases at J; junction bases unmatched: 17. This CDR3 contains 19 residues. CDR3: CASSPFLRKTGGWGNTIYF. The CDR3 nucleotides read TGTGCCAGCAGCCCTTTTCTCCGAAAGACAGGGGGCTGGGGAAACACCATATATTTT.

The count of this clone is one. The chain is built from TRBV25-1 and TRBJ2-4, with D perhaps matching TRBD2 (6 bases). V lost 8 bases, J lost 5 bases, and 19 bases lay in between. Germline values: CDR1 MGHDK, CDR2 SYGVNS. The CDR3 is 15 amino acids. In DNA form, the CDR3 reads TGTGCCAGCCTAGGGGCCAGGAGGGGAGAAAACATTCAGTACTTC. Amino acids: CASLGARRGENIQYF.

The chain combines TRBV5-5 with TRBJ2-7, with TRBD1 as a possible D gene (6 bases). From germline, CDR1 is SGHKS and CDR2 YYEKEE (reference sequence). The CDR3 totals 15 residues. V gave up 2 bases and J gave up 7 bases, with 19 bases separating them. The CDR3 DNA is TGTGCCAGCAGCTTCGCCGTGGGGGCCCCCTTGGAGCAGTACTTC. Protein sequence: CASSFAVGAPLEQYF. The full variable domain, in which reference TRBV5-5 and TRBJ2-7 provide the parts outside the CDR3, is DAGVTQSPTHLIKTRGQQVTLRCSPISGHKSVSWYQQVLGQGPQFIFQYYEKEERGRGNFPDRFSARQFPNYSSELNVNALLLGDSALYLCASSFAVGAPLEQYFGPGTRLTVT.

The chain couples TRBV2 to TRBJ1-5; D is ambiguous. Germline V gene lookup returns CDR1 SNHLY and CDR2 FYNNEI. This CDR3 region has 14 residues. The germline V and J ends were trimmed by 6 bases and 8 bases, with 17 bases remaining between them. This chain's CDR3 is CASRNGSPEKPQHF. CDR3 bases: TGTGCCAGCAGGAACGGGAGCCCGGAGAAGCCCCAGCATTTT. The full variable domain, rest sourced from reference TRBV2 and TRBJ1-5, is EPEVTQTPSHQVTQMGQEVILRCVPISNHLYFYWYRQILGQKVEFLVSFYNNEISEKSEIFDDQFSVERPDGSNFTLKIRSTKLEDSAMYFCASRNGSPEKPQHFGDGTRLSIL.

This chain connects TRBV19 to TRBJ2-5, with a possible D match to TRBD1 (5 bases). V lost 5 bases to trimming and J lost 4 bases, with 11 bases between them. Germline V CDR1 and CDR2: LNHDA, SQIVND (reference sequence). This CDR3 has 13 residues. This CDR3 reads CASSAKGRETQYF. DNA of the CDR3: TGTGCCAGTAGTGCCAAGGGGCGAGAGACCCAGTACTTC.

The chain combines TRBV6-2 or TRBV6-3 with TRBJ2-7; 11 positions agree with TRBD2. J gave up 0 bases and V 0 bases, and 7 bases lay outside the gene matches. Germline loops: CDR1 MNHEY, CDR2 SVGEGT. This CDR3 is built from 18 residues. CDR3 coding DNA: TGTGCCAGCAGTTACTCGTCTAGCGGGGGGTTTAGCTCCTACGAGCAGTACTTC. Its translation: CASSYSSSGGFSSYEQYF.

The CDR3 DNA sequence: TGTGCCAGCAGGCCCGAACAGGGGAGAGATACGCAGTATTTT. It codes for CASRPEQGRDTQYF. The gene calls are TRBV2 and TRBJ2-3; 7 nucleotides align to TRBD1. Unmatched junction bases numbered 8, after V lost 6 bases and J lost 5 bases. The CDR3 is 14 amino acids. Looked up from germline, CDR1 is SNHLY and CDR2 is FYNNEI.

This clone was found once. The chain joins TRBV15 to TRBJ2-1; maybe TRBD2 (6 bases). Germline lookup yields CDR1 LNHNV and CDR2 YYDKDF (reference sequence). This CDR3 contains 15 residues. Trimming cost V 3 bases and J 7 bases, with 16 bases left between them. The CDR3 DNA sequence: TGTGCCACCAGCAGTTCCCGACTAGACGAAAATGAGCAGTTCTTC. Its protein product is CATSSSRLDENEQFF.

The chain carries TRBV24-1 and TRBJ1-5, with D possibly being TRBD1 (6 bases). Looked up from germline, CDR1 is KGHDR and CDR2 is SFDVKD. The CDR3 has 16 amino acids. Deletions cut 3 bases from V and 3 bases from J, with 14 bases between. Here the CDR3 DNA reads TGTGCCACCAGTGATGGAAGGGCAGGGGTCAATCAGCCCCAGCATTTT. It translates to CATSDGRAGVNQPQHF.

This chain connects TRBV2 to TRBJ1-6; 11 bases agree with TRBD1. In germline, CDR1 is SNHLY, CDR2 FYNNEI. The CDR3 has 16 amino acids. J was trimmed by 7 bases and V by 1 base; bases with no gene match: 3. CDR3 residues: CASSEGTGGVNSPLHF. In nucleotides, the CDR3 is TGTGCCAGCAGTGAAGGGACAGGGGGCGTAAATTCACCCCTCCACTTT.

The V and J genes are TRBV5-6 and TRBJ2-1; 8 nucleotides agree with TRBD2. V shed 4 bases and J 6 bases; nucleotides not matched to a gene: 9. Germline V lookup: CDR1 SGHDT, CDR2 YYEEEE. The CDR3 is 15 amino acids. CDR3 sequence reads: CASSDAGLGTNEQFF. CDR3 in DNA: TGTGCCAGCAGCGATGCGGGACTAGGTACCAATGAGCAGTTCTTC.

The V gene is TRBV24-1, the J gene TRBJ1-5; 7 bases fit TRBD1. J was trimmed by 9 bases and V by 8 bases; bases with no gene match: 12. The CDR3 runs to 14 residues. From germline, CDR1 is KGHDR and CDR2 SFDVKD. The CDR3 nucleotides read TGTGCCACCATCACGAGGACAGGTCCGGGGCCCCAGCATTTT. Translating gives CATITRTGPGPQHF.

To note about this clone: Relative to the germline gene, one junction end is altered; a read error may explain this. The chain is built from TRBV7-7 and TRBJ2-5; possible D gene TRBD2, 5 bases. This CDR3 has 13 residues. Germline V gene data show CDR1 as SSHAT and CDR2 as FNYEAQ (reference sequence). The CDR3 is CASSLATLGTQYF. CDR3 coding DNA: TGTGCTAGCAGCTTAGCGACCCTAGGGACCCAGTACTTC.

This clone was seen only once. The chain couples TRBV7-2 to TRBJ2-7; a weak D match, TRBD1 (6 bases). V lost 3 bases and J 7 bases, leaving 22 bases between the germline ends. This CDR3 has 16 amino acids. Germline V CDR1 and CDR2: SGHTA, FQGNSA. The CDR3 loop is CASSLFGGLTTGEQYF. The CDR3 nucleotides are TGTGCCAGCAGCTTGTTTGGGGGCTTGACCACAGGGGAGCAGTACTTC.

V usage is TRBV9 and J usage is TRBJ1-1, with TRBD1 as a possible D gene (5 bases). V dropped 0 bases and J dropped 3 bases, with 9 bases sitting between them. The CDR3 consists of 14 residues. CDR1 and CDR2 from the germline V gene are SGDLS and YYNGEE. The CDR3 DNA reads as TGTGCCAGCAGCGTAGGACAGACGGACACTGAAGCTTTCTTT. It yields the protein CASSVGQTDTEAFF.

The chain recombines TRBV5-4 with TRBJ2-3, with 9 bases fitting TRBD2. J lost 4 bases, V lost 5 bases, and 11 bases had no gene match. The length of the CDR3 is 16 residues. CDR1 is SGHNT and CDR2 is YYREEE in the germline V gene (reference sequence). CDR3: CASSSFGSGSPDTQYF. The CDR3 DNA reads as TGTGCCAGCAGTTCCTTCGGTAGCGGGAGTCCAGATACGCAGTATTTT. Looking up the rest from reference TRBV5-4 and TRBJ2-3 gives the full variable domain: ETGVTQSPTHLIKTRGQQVTLRCSSQSGHNTVSWYQQALGQGPQFIFQYYREEENGRGNFPPRFSGLQFPNYSSELNVNALELDDSALYLCASSSFGSGSPDTQYFGPGTRLTVL.

The rearrangement joins TRBV28 to TRBJ2-7, with TRBD1 as a possible D gene (5 bases). This CDR3 contains 14 residues. Germline CDR1 and CDR2: MDHEN and SYDVKM. The V end lost 5 bases, the J end lost 9 bases, and 20 bases lay between the germline ends. This CDR3 is CASSPHRTPLGQYF. The DNA of the CDR3 is TGTGCCAGCAGTCCCCACAGGACCCCCCTCGGGCAGTACTTC.

V and J are TRBV18 and TRBJ2-2, with a possible D match to TRBD2 (7 bases). Per the germline V gene, CDR1 is KGHSH and CDR2 is LQKENI. The CDR3 extends over 18 amino acids. V was trimmed by 1 base and J by 5 bases, leaving 20 bases between them. In nucleotides, the CDR3 is TGTGCCAGCTCACCACTCCCCCTAACGGGGGGCTGGACCGGGGAGCTGTTTTTT. Translating it yields CASSPLPLTGGWTGELFF.